The source of this T cell receptor beta chain is a study of OX40 agonist ivuxolimab in advanced cancers. Generated by immunoSEQ multiplex PCR, the TCRdb table keeps only in-frame clones and is missing some. Of 30,000 to 40,000 clones listed, 88% were seen once; the top ten hold approximately 13%. CDR3 length equals 13 residues. Germline loops: CDR1 SGHAT, CDR2 FQNNGV. V was pared by 2 bases and J by 8 bases, with 5 bases of the junction left unmatched. As to this clone: Its antigen remains unknown.

Findings of the study overall: At 0.1 to 3.0 mg/kg and by week 6, clonal expansion occurred in CD4+ and CD8+ blood T cells.

This clonotype originated in an adult with an advanced solid tumor such as melanoma, head and neck, liver or kidney cancer. Sample: CD4+ or CD8+ T cells sorted from blood, taken in a trial of the OX40 agonist ivuxolimab. The chain is built from TRBV11-2 and TRBJ1-1, with TRBD1 identical over 7 bases. The CDR3 spells CASSLSRGGEAFF. Written as DNA, the CDR3 is TGTGCCAGCAGCTTATCCAGGGGGGGAGAAGCTTTCTTT.